This TCR beta chain stems from a study of blood T cell repertoires in COVID-19. The assay was immunoSEQ multiplex PCR, and TCRdb's table has in-frame clones only and misses some. This table holds under 300,000 clones, 70% to 90% found once. This clone was found once. In terms of age and location, participants ranged from roughly 18 to 95 years and lived in around 22 US areas. The germline gives CDR1 MNHEY, CDR2 SVGAGI. With 8 bases clipped from V and 4 bases from J, the junction kept 6 bases outside the gene matches. The CDR3 runs to 14 residues. Specimen: PBMCs or T cells enriched from blood (not recorded which). This TCR was sampled from a young woman who had recovered from COVID-19. The chain combines TRBV6-5 with TRBJ2-7; 12 bases map to TRBD1. Here the CDR3 DNA reads TGTGCCAGCTTCGGGGACAGGGGGCGGTACGAGCAGTACTTC. Protein: CASFGDRGRYEQYF.